These 8 T cell receptor beta chains were sequenced from one sample in a study of follicular helper T cells after annual influenza vaccination. Time point reported: 2013-2014 season, 7 days after vaccination. Assay used: immunoSEQ multiplex PCR; TCRdb lists only in-frame clones, some missing. The repertoire has thousands of clones, under 85% of them found once; the top ten carry 3%. Specimen: CXCR5+ CD38- circulating T follicular helper cells from blood, collected 7 days after influenza vaccination. The subset was: circulating Tfh, non-naive CD4+CXCR5+PD-1+ (ICOS+CD38+ or ICOS-CD38-). These TCRs come from an adult who received the influenza vaccine.

The J gene is TRBJ1-2, the V gene TRBV30; no clear D gene. CDR1 GTSNPN and CDR2 SVGIG come from the germline V gene (reference sequence). V lost 2 bases and J 3 bases, leaving 10 bases between the germline ends. The length of the CDR3 is 13 residues. The CDR3 here is CAWSLGYDYGYTF. CDR3 in DNA: TGTGCCTGGAGTTTGGGGTACGACTATGGCTACACCTTC.

V and J are TRBV7-6 and TRBJ1-1, with D possibly matching TRBD1 (6 bases). V lost 0 bases and J 10 bases, leaving 12 bases between the germline ends. The CDR3 contains 13 residues. CDR1 is SGHVS and CDR2 is FNYEAQ in the germline V gene. CDR3 coding DNA: TGTGCCAGCAGCTTAGCGGCGGGGGCTAGAGCTTTCTTT. Translated: CASSLAAGARAFF.

This rearrangement joins TRBV6-6 to TRBJ2-2; TRBD1 might be the D (6 bases). The germline V gene has CDR1 MNHNY and CDR2 SVGAGI (reference sequence). CDR3 length: 13 residues. Trimming removed 11 bases from V and 0 bases from J, with 10 bases in between. As DNA, the CDR3 is TGTGCCGGCGGACAGTCGAACACCGGGGAGCTGTTTTTT. This encodes CAGGQSNTGELFF.

V and J are TRBV9 and TRBJ1-2; D is ambiguous. The germline V and J ends were trimmed by 2 bases and 4 bases, with 9 bases remaining between them. The germline V gene encodes CDR1 SGDLS and CDR2 YYNGEE. The CDR3 loop spans 13 amino acids. The DNA of the CDR3 is TGTGCCAGCAGCGTCGGGGAAACCTATGGCTACACCTTC. This translates into CASSVGETYGYTF.

The chain recombines TRBV29-1 with TRBJ1-2; D is unclear. The CDR3 has 12 amino acids. Germline V gene sequence: CDR1 SQVTM, CDR2 ANQGSEA. V lost 2 bases and J 2 bases, leaving 6 bases between the germline ends. CDR3 region: CSVESGNYGYTF. DNA for the CDR3: TGCAGCGTTGAAAGCGGGAACTATGGCTACACCTTC.

The chain uses TRBV7-2 and TRBJ1-1, with D hard to call. CDR1 and CDR2 (germline): SGHTA, FQGNSA. The CDR3 has 13 amino acids. The V end was cut by 4 bases, the J end by 0 bases, with 6 bases between. CDR3 bases: TGTGCCAGCAGCTCTCGGATGAACACTGAAGCTTTCTTT. Translation: CASSSRMNTEAFF.

This rearrangement joins TRBV5-4 to TRBJ2-3; TRBD2 agrees at 7 bases. The CDR3 spans 15 residues. With V trimmed by 1 base and J by 2 bases, 4 bases remained unmatched. CDR1 and CDR2 from the germline V gene are SGHNT and YYREEE (reference sequence). The CDR3 here is CASSLTSDSTDTQYF. For the CDR3, the DNA is TGTGCCAGCAGCTTGACTAGCGACTCCACAGATACGCAGTATTTT. The variable domain in full, completed from reference TRBV5-4 and TRBJ2-3, reads ETGVTQSPTHLIKTRGQQVTLRCSSQSGHNTVSWYQQALGQGPQFIFQYYREEENGRGNFPPRFSGLQFPNYSSELNVNALELDDSALYLCASSLTSDSTDTQYFGPGTRLTVL.

This clone was counted only a few times. In DNA, the CDR3 is TGCGCCAGCAGCCAAGAAACAAGGCAGCCCCAGCATTTT. Translated: CASSQETRQPQHF. This rearrangement joins TRBV4-1 to TRBJ1-5; D remains unclear. The CDR3 has 13 residues. V lost 0 bases and J lost 7, with 7 bases in between. The germline CDR1 and CDR2 sequences are MGHRA and YSYEKL.